This TCR beta chain derives from a study of cytomegalovirus exposure and HLA in healthy donors. Study findings and constraints: Subsequent analysis showed first-cohort TCR clusters tending to co-occur in around 110 validation repertoires. In vitro, three CMV-associated chains proved specific for CMV antigens.

Germline CDR1 MNHEY, CDR2 SVGAGI. This CDR3 spans 15 amino acids. V was pared by 6 bases and J by 3 bases, with 17 bases between. Notes on this clone: Its antigen remains unidentified.

Produced via immunoSEQ multiplex PCR; TCRdb's table is partial and in-frame only. Among roughly 190,000 clones listed, about 89% were seen once. V is TRBV6-5 and J is TRBJ1-1; D perhaps matches TRBD1 (5 bases). Sequencing input: PBMCs. This sequence was found in a man aged 25-45 years in good health and CMV-seropositive. The CDR3 sequence is CASRASRGVDTEAFF. CDR3 bases: TGTGCCAGCAGAGCCTCCCGGGGGGTGGACACTGAAGCTTTCTTT.